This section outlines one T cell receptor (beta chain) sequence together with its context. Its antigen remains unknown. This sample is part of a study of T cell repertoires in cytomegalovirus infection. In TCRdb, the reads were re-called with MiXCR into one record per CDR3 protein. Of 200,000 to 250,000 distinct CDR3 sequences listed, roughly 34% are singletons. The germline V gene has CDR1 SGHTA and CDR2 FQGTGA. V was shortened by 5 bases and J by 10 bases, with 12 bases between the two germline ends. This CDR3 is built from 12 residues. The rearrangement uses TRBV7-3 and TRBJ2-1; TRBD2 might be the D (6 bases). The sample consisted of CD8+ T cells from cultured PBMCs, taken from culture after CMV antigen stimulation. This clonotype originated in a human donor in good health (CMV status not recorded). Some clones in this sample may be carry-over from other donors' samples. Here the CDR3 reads CASSLLGGEQFF. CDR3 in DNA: TGTGCCAGCAGCCTCTTGGGGGGAGAGCAGTTCTTC.